This TCR beta chain came from a study of T-cell reconstitution after alpha-beta-depleted transplantation in children. General observations from the study: By one year post-transplant, T-cell counts and diversity largely arose from T cells that were newly produced. Surviving recipient T cells and intrathymic progenitors accounted for some patients' high TCRbeta diversity at day 60. Expanded graft clones, several hundred of them, were reportedly the source of alpha-beta T cells about two months after transplant.

CDR3 length equals 11 residues. Germline-derived CDR1 and CDR2 are GTSNPN and SVGIG (reference sequence). The V and J ends lost 8 bases and 7 bases respectively, with 14 bases between them. In its sample, this clonotype was seen a few times. Its antigen is not identified. As it was prepared, the TCRbeta library received unique molecular identifiers. TCRdb passed the PCR reads through MiXCR, listing each CDR3 protein once. The sample holds a few hundred thousand distinct CDR3 sequences, 25% to 30% seen once. The sequencing here drew on PBMCs, taken before TCRalphabeta/CD19-depleted stem cell transplant. This chain joins TRBV30 and TRBJ1-2; possible D gene TRBD1, 5 bases. This clonotype was obtained from a boy less than two years old with Wiskott-Aldrich syndrome, due to receive a stem cell transplant. CDR3 coding DNA: TGTGCCCTTGCAGGGTTCTCTGGCTACACCTTC. Its translation is CALAGFSGYTF.